Listed below are T cell receptor beta chains from one sample, sequenced in a study of cytomegalovirus exposure and HLA in healthy donors. TCRdb keeps only in-frame clones here, not all; method: immunoSEQ multiplex PCR. The table records approximately 100,000 clones, 76% of them present only once. The source material was PBMCs. These receptors were taken from a woman in her late teens or twenties in good health and CMV-seropositive. Both conserved end residues are part of each CDR3. The D gene is left open where the match is weak. Some rows mark clone size as missing; the rest say once, few, many or name a class of expanded clone.

CDR3	DNA	D	V	J	size
CASSVTDNYGYTF	TGTGCCAGCAGCGTAACAGATAACTATGGCTACACCTTC	.	TRBV9	TRBJ1-2	.
CASSSRGQTGELFF	TGTGCCAGCTCATCAAGGGGCCAAACCGGGGAGCTGTTTTTT	.	TRBV18	TRBJ2-2	.
CASSPPGTNTGELFF	TGTGCCAGCTCACCACCGGGGACAAACACCGGGGAGCTGTTTTTT	.	TRBV18	TRBJ2-2	.
CASSYRGQVGEQFF	TGTGCCAGCAGCTATAGGGGCCAGGTTGGTGAGCAGTTCTTC	.	TRBV11-2	TRBJ2-1	.
CASSQDGLASTDTQYF	TGTGCCAGCAGCCAAGACGGACTAGCCAGCACAGATACGCAGTATTTT	TRBD2	TRBV4-2	TRBJ2-3	.
CASSPAGGGGYTF	TGTGCCAGCAGCCCCGCTGGGGGAGGTGGCTACACCTTC	.	TRBV7-6	TRBJ1-2	.
CASSVSDITLGGNTIYF	TGTGCCAGCAGCGTATCGGACATTACCTTGGGTGGAAACACCATATATTTT	.	TRBV9	TRBJ1-3	.
CASSLRSLLENEQYF	TGTGCCAGCAGTCTACGATCCCTTTTAGAGAACGAGCAGTACTTC	.	TRBV27	TRBJ2-7	.
CAWMQGTYEQYF	TGTGCCTGGATGCAGGGGACCTACGAGCAGTACTTC	.	TRBV30	TRBJ2-7	.
CASSRKRELEQYF	TGTGCCAGCAGCCGGAAGCGGGAGTTGGAGCAGTACTTC	TRBD2	TRBV7-2	TRBJ2-7	few
CATSREEPSRIDTQYF	TGTGCCACCAGCAGAGAGGAGCCCTCCCGGATAGATACGCAGTATTTT	.	TRBV15	TRBJ2-3	once
CASSGPNRVGQPQHF	TGTGCCAGCAGCGGCCCTAACAGGGTCGGGCAGCCCCAGCATTTT	.	TRBV2	TRBJ1-5	few
CASSLTGGNYEQYF	TGTGCCAGCAGTCTGACAGGGGGAAACTACGAACAGTACTTC	TRBD1	TRBV28	TRBJ2-7	.
CASSFQEGIFGNTIYF	TGTGCCAGCAGTTTTCAAGAGGGAATTTTTGGAAACACCATATATTTT	.	TRBV28	TRBJ1-3	.
CASSLAPGVDTEAFF	TGTGCCAGCAGCTTAGCACCAGGGGTAGACACTGAAGCTTTCTTT	.	TRBV7-9	TRBJ1-1	.
CASSLWQFSYEQYF	TGTGCCAGCAGCTTGTGGCAGTTCTCCTACGAGCAGTACTTC	.	TRBV5-4	TRBJ2-7	.
CASSLQGAQNSPLHF	TGTGCCAGCAGTTTGCAGGGGGCGCAAAATTCACCCCTCCACTTT	TRBD1	TRBV2	TRBJ1-6	once
CSVLSAGDRRDNSPLHF	TGCAGCGTCCTATCCGCGGGGGACAGGCGAGATAATTCACCCCTCCACTTT	TRBD1	TRBV29-1	TRBJ1-6	once
CASSGDSESPLHF	TGTGCCAGCAGTGGGGACAGTGAATCACCCCTCCACTTT	TRBD1	TRBV2	TRBJ1-6	.
CASSLERSGLEQYF	TGTGCCAGCAGCTTGGAAAGGTCGGGGTTGGAGCAGTACTTC	.	TRBV7-9	TRBJ2-7	.
CASSSGLAASYNEQFF	TGTGCCAGCAGCTCAGGACTAGCGGCAAGCTACAATGAGCAGTTCTTC	TRBD2	TRBV11-2	TRBJ2-1	.
CASSFSGSGNTIYF	TGTGCCAGCAGTTTCTCAGGGTCAGGAAACACCATATATTTT	.	TRBV27	TRBJ1-3	once
CASSLNKGDTQYF	TGTGCCAGCAGCTTGAATAAGGGGGATACGCAGTATTTT	.	TRBV7-2	TRBJ2-3	.
CASSVGSLETSDTDTQYF	TGTGCCAGCAGCGTAGGTTCGTTGGAGACTAGCGACACAGATACGCAGTATTTT	TRBD2	TRBV9	TRBJ2-3	.
CASSEGVRPSYGYTF	TGCGCCAGCAGTGAAGGGGTTCGCCCAAGCTATGGCTACACCTTC	.	TRBV10-2	TRBJ1-2	few
CASSQERGLNTEAFF	TGCGCCAGCAGCCAAGAGAGGGGACTAAACACTGAAGCTTTCTTT	.	TRBV4-3	TRBJ1-1	few
CASGLDRDGVVGNSPLHF	TGTGCTAGTGGTTTGGACAGGGACGGGGTTGTTGGTAATTCACCCCTCCACTTT	.	TRBV12-5	TRBJ1-6	.
CASNQNYGYTF	TGTGCCAGCAACCAGAACTATGGCTACACCTTC	.	TRBV28	TRBJ1-2	.
CASSSGQGRLNEQFF	TGCGCCAGCAGCTCTGGACAGGGAAGGCTCAATGAGCAGTTCTTC	TRBD1	TRBV5-1	TRBJ2-1	.
CASSVGQHQETQYF	TGTGCCAGCAGCGTGGGACAGCACCAAGAGACCCAGTACTTC	TRBD1	TRBV9	TRBJ2-5	.
CASSLMAEYGYTF	TGTGCCAGCAGCTTGATGGCAGAATATGGCTACACCTTC	.	TRBV5-6	TRBJ1-2	.
CASSLPSTVSYEQYF	TGTGCCAGCAGTTTACCCAGTACAGTCTCCTACGAGCAGTACTTC	.	TRBV28	TRBJ2-7	few
CASSFLAGTGELFF	TGTGCCAGCAGTTTTCTAGCGGGCACCGGGGAGCTGTTTTTT	TRBD2	TRBV27	TRBJ2-2	.
CAWTFGQANSPLHF	TGTGCCTGGACCTTCGGACAGGCGAATTCACCCCTCCACTTT	TRBD1	TRBV30	TRBJ1-6	.
CASSAGLPHTQYF	TGTGCCAGTAGTGCCGGGTTACCTCATACGCAGTATTTT	.	TRBV19	TRBJ2-3	.
CASTIGTSGGAWETQYF	TGTGCCAGCACGATAGGGACTAGCGGGGGGGCCTGGGAGACCCAGTACTTC	TRBD2	TRBV5-6	TRBJ2-5	.
CASSLFRDHYEQYF	TGCGCCAGCAGCTTGTTCCGGGATCACTACGAGCAGTACTTC	.	TRBV5-1	TRBJ2-7	.
CASSEFSPGTNSYEQYF	TGTGCCAGCAGTGAATTTTCGCCCGGGACTAACTCCTACGAGCAGTACTTC	TRBD2	TRBV25-1	TRBJ2-7	once
CASSEDRGGIQYF	TGTGCCAGCAGTGAAGACAGGGGCGGCATTCAGTACTTC	TRBD1	TRBV6-4	TRBJ2-4	few
CASSVGGSMNTEAFF	TGTGCCAGCAGCGTAGGGGGCTCTATGAACACTGAAGCTTTCTTT	.	TRBV9	TRBJ1-1	.
CASSQEGTGGYGYTF	TGCGCCAGCAGCCAAGAGGGGACAGGAGGCTATGGCTACACCTTC	TRBD1	TRBV4-3	TRBJ1-2	.
CASSLAGDGYTF	TGTGCCAGCAGCTTAGCAGGGGATGGCTACACCTTC	.	TRBV7-9	TRBJ1-2	few
CASSKASASYNEQFF	TGTGCCAGCAGCAAGGCGAGCGCCTCCTACAATGAGCAGTTCTTC	.	TRBV11-2	TRBJ2-1	.